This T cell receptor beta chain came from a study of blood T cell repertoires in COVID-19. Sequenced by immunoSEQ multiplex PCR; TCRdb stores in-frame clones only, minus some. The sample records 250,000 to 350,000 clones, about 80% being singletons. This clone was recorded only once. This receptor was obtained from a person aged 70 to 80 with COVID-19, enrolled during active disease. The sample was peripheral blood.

The CDR3 bases are TGTGCCAGCAGTCTCCGGGACATGAGAATTTCCCTAGCCAAAAACATTCAGTACTTC. As protein: CASSLRDMRISLAKNIQYF. The chain carries TRBV28 and TRBJ2-4; tentatively, D is TRBD1 (6 bases). Looked up from germline, CDR1 is MDHEN and CDR2 is SYDVKM. Between the trimmed V and J ends, which lost 5 bases and 0 bases, there was a span of 23 bases. The length of the CDR3 is 19 residues.